This T cell receptor (beta chain) was observed in a study of CD8+CD57+ T cells in acquired aplastic anemia. Study information: On average, healthy donors gave some 9.8 million reads for CD4+ cells. Broader study findings: There were around 28 CD8+ CDR3 sequences that occurred in both patients and controls.

In regard to this clonotype: Its antigen is undetermined.

Genomic DNA constituted the template upon which TCR beta VDJ and CDR3 profiling was performed. TCRdb redid the calling of the reads with MiXCR, one entry per CDR3 protein. The repertoire consists of roughly 130,000 distinct CDR3 sequences, with over 45% occurring once and the leading ten covering about 2.5%. Between the trimmed V and J ends, which lost 4 bases and 7 bases, there was a span of 8 bases. The CDR3 length is 12 residues. The germline gives CDR1 SNHLY, CDR2 FYNNEI. The V gene is TRBV2, the J gene TRBJ1-5; D ambiguous. This TCR was recovered from a human donor in good health, serving as a control. The specimen was sorted CD4+, CD8+, or CD8+CD57+ T cells (not recorded which) from PBMCs. The chain's CDR3 is CASSAGVQPQHF. CDR3 coding DNA: TGTGCCAGCAGTGCCGGGGTCCAGCCCCAGCATTTT.